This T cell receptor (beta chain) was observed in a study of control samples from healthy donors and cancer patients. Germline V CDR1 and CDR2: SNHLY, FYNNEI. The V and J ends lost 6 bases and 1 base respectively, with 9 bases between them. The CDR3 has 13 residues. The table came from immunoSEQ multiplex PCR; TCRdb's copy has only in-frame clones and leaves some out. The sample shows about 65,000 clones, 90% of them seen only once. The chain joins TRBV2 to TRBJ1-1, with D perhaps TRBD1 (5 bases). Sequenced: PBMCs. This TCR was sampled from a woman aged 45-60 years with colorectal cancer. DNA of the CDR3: TGTGCCAGCAGACAGGAAACGAACACTGAAGCTTTCTTT. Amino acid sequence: CASRQETNTEAFF.